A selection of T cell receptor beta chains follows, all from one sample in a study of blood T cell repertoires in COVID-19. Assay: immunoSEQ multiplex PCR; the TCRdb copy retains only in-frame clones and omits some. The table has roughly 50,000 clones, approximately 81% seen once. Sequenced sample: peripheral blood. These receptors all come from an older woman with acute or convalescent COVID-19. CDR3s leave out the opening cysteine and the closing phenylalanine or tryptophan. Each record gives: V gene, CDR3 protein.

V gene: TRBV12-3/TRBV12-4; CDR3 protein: ASSPGQGYEQY
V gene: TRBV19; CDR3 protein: ATRRTGGYTNEKLF
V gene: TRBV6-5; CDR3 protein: ASRAGTFGYT
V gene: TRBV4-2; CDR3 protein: ASSRARGILNTEAF
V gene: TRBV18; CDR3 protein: ASQLTGDQPQH
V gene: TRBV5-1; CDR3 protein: ASTAGGRETQY
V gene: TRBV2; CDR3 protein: ASRTGRQETQY
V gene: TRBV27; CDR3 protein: ASSLSRVLPSATHYEQY
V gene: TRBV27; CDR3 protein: ASSWNRVSSYEQY
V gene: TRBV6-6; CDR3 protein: ASSPGGGQGYGYT
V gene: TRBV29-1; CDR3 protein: SAGTANYGYT
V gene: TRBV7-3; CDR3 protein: ASSVGQGGGYT
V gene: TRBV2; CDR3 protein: ASSLMGAGLNTEAF
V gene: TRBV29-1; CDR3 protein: SVEPGRGADTQY
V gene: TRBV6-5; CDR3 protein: ASSYGGIGSNEQF
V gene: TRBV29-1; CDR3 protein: SVVQMNTEAF
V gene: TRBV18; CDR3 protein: ASSPNIRVVAGGNQPQH
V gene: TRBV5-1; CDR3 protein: ASSLFPGDGGELF
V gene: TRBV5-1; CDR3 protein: ASSLDTSGRAEQF
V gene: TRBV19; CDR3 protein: ASSVVGGGTDTQY
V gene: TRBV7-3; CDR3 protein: ASSTGQLGYADTQY
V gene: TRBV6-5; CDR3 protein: ASSLSRGTNQPQH
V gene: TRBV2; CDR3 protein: ASSPGPGMSGYT
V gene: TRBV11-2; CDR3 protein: ASSLGVGDTGELF
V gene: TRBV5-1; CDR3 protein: ASSRSSGRNNEQF
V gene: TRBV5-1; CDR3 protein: ASSLEDRGFDEQF
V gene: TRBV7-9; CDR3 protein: ASSSNSGGAHEQF
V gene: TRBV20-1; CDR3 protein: SASRGRDTGELF
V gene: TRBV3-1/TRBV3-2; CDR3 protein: ASSQDLSPLNTEAF
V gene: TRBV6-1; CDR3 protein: ASSDVGQLSSYEQY
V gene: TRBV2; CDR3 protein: ASILQGMNTEAF
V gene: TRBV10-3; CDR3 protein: AISDREVNTEAF
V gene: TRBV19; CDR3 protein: ASSIGLPGELF
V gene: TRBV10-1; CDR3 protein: ASTGGNEQY
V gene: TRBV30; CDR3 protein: AWSVGDRATQLF
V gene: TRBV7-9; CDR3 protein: ASSSQLGTTTGQETQY
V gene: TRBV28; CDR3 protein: ASRGGTGDYSNQPQH
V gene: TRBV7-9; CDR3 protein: ASSLGNLAGIIAKNIQY
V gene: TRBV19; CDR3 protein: ASSIAHTLSGNTIY
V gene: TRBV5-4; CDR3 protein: ASSSDRANQPQH
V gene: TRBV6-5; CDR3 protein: ASRPTGGSAYGYT
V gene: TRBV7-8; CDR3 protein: ASSARSEETQY
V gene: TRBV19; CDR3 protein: ASSTTVLARAGEKLF
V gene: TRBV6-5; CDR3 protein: ASGESGVITEAF
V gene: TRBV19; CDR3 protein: ASRARGRDNEKLF
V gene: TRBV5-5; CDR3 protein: ASSLVRSATATGETQY
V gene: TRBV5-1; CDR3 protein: ASSLATASGNEQF
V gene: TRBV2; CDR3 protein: ASRAGGGMQPQH